These 5 T cell receptor beta chains share one sample of origin, sequenced in a study of shared clonotypes between healthy human individuals. Only in-frame clones appear in the TCRdb table, and some are missing; sequencing was by immunoSEQ multiplex PCR. The repertoire holds millions of clones, with roughly 95% as singletons. The sample taken for sequencing was naive CD4+ T cells sorted from blood. Described subset: CD45RA+ positively selected. The receptors here all came from a man aged 18 to 30 in good health.

This clone was seen a single time. J is TRBJ1-4 and V is TRBV5-1; D is ambiguous. The V end was cut by 3 bases, the J end by 2 bases, with 8 bases between. The CDR3 extends over 14 amino acids. Germline V lookup: CDR1 SGHRS, CDR2 YFSETQ. The CDR3 spells CASSSSGTNEKLFF. The DNA of the CDR3 is TGCGCCAGCAGCTCTTCCGGGACTAATGAAAAACTGTTTTTT.

In its sample, this clone was seen once. This chain joins TRBV4-2 and TRBJ2-2; D remains unclear. Per the germline V gene, CDR1 is LGHNA and CDR2 is YNFKEQ. The germline V and J ends were trimmed by 3 bases and 0 bases, with 5 bases remaining between them. The CDR3 is 14 amino acids. The CDR3 loop is CASSQASNTGELFF. The CDR3 nucleotides are TGTGCCAGCAGCCAGGCCTCGAACACCGGGGAGCTGTTTTTT.

Turning to this clone: The same CDR3 can be traced to other DNA sequences in this sample. The chain recombines TRBV6-5 with TRBJ2-7; TRBD1 agrees at 9 bases. Trimming cost V 4 bases and J 3 bases; bases outside gene matches: 4. The CDR3 has 14 amino acids. Germline CDR1 MNHEY, CDR2 SVGAGI. The DNA for the CDR3 is TGTGCCAGCAGTTCTGGGACAGGGTACTACGAGCAGTACTTC. It is translated as CASSSGTGYYEQYF.

This rearrangement joins TRBV30 to TRBJ2-2; D perhaps matches TRBD1 (5 bases). Germline V CDR1 and CDR2: GTSNPN, SVGIG (reference sequence). The CDR3 is made up of 14 amino acids. The ends were cut back, 4 bases at V and 8 bases at J, with 17 bases in the middle. CDR3 protein: CAWTKGVNRGELFF. DNA for the CDR3: TGTGCCTGGACTAAAGGGGTGAATCGAGGGGAGCTGTTTTTT.

About this clone itself: In the same sample, other DNA sequences code for this CDR3. This chain joins TRBV5-1 and TRBJ2-7, with D maybe TRBD1 (5 bases). The length of the CDR3 is 12 residues. Trimming cost V 0 bases and J 6 bases, with 7 bases left between them. Germline lookup yields CDR1 SGHRS and CDR2 YFSETQ. CDR3 in amino acids: CASSLDRGEQYF. DNA for the CDR3: TGCGCCAGCAGCTTGGATAGGGGCGAGCAGTACTTC.